Below, 29 T cell receptor beta chains from the same sample are listed, as sequenced in a study of Ad26.COV2.S vaccination and SARS-CoV-2 variants. Treatment denoted: about 20 received Ad26.COV2.S at low or high dose, single or two shots; about 5 received placebo; per-sample allocation not given. Sampling took place 63 days after the first vaccine or placebo injection. The repertoire was sequenced with immunoSEQ multiplex PCR; TCRdb's copy has only in-frame clones and lacks some. The sample lists approximately 500,000 clones, roughly 89% occurring once. The sample consisted of peripheral blood, taken in a trial of Ad26.COV2.S vaccine versus placebo. The receptor source for this set is a person aged 18-60 years who received the Ad26.COV2.S COVID-19 vaccine or a placebo.

The rearrangement joins TRBV27 to TRBJ2-1; 7 bases are shared with TRBD2. The CDR3 loop spans 15 amino acids. Looked up from germline, CDR1 is MNHEY and CDR2 is SMNVEV (reference sequence). With 3 bases clipped from V and 6 bases from J, the junction kept 8 bases outside the gene matches. The CDR3 loop is CASSLWAGEGNEQFF. CDR3 bases: TGTGCCAGCAGTTTGTGGGCGGGAGAGGGCAATGAGCAGTTCTTC.

The chain is built from TRBV4-1 and TRBJ2-2; weak D call: TRBD2 (6 bases). CDR1 MGHRA and CDR2 YSYEKL come from the germline V gene. The ends were cut back, 1 base at V and 7 bases at J, with 10 bases in the middle. This CDR3 comprises 14 residues. Here the CDR3 reads CASSQVLAVGELFF. DNA for the CDR3: TGCGCCAGCAGCCAAGTATTAGCGGTCGGGGAGCTGTTTTTT.

The rearrangement uses TRBV6-2 or TRBV6-3 and TRBJ1-2, with D possibly being TRBD1 (5 bases). CDR3 length equals 15 residues. V dropped 6 bases and J dropped 0 bases, with 14 bases sitting between them. CDR1 and CDR2 (germline): MNHEY, SVGEGT. The CDR3 bases are TGTGCCAGCAGCCGAGCTACAGGAGCTAACTATGGCTACACCTTC. Its protein is CASSRATGANYGYTF.

As for this clone: No DNA is shown, since the ends of the CDR3 on it are uncertain; the CDR3 is the one TCRdb lists. This chain connects TRBV27 to TRBJ1-2. CDR1 is MNHEY, CDR2 SMNVEV, per germline (reference sequence). Both ends counted, the CDR3 spans 14 residues. The chain's CDR3 is CASSLNGDFRGYTF.

The CDR3 sequence: CASSDFPRNYGYTF. The DNA of the CDR3 is TGTGCCAGCAGTGATTTCCCCCGTAACTATGGCTACACCTTC. The J gene is TRBJ1-2, the V gene TRBV6-1; D is unclear. CDR1 and CDR2 (germline): MNHNS, SASEGT. The germline V and J ends were trimmed by 3 bases and 1 base, with 9 bases remaining between them. The CDR3 sequence is 14 residues long.

The chain recombines TRBV30 with TRBJ2-7; 8 bases fit TRBD2. Germline CDR1 and CDR2: GTSNPN and SVGIG (reference sequence). V was pared by 0 bases and J by 5 bases, with 9 bases of the junction left unmatched. The CDR3 runs to 15 residues. The CDR3 DNA is TGTGCCTGGAGTGTAATCCTGGGCGGGAGGAACGAGCAGTACTTC. This translates into CAWSVILGGRNEQYF. Full variable domain (outside the CDR3, taken from reference TRBV30 and TRBJ2-7): SQTIHQWPATLVQPVGSPLSLECTVEGTSNPNLYWYRQAAGRGLQLLFYSVGIGQISSEVPQNLSASRPQDRQFILSSKKLLLSDSGFYLCAWSVILGGRNEQYFGPGTRLTVT.

The chain uses TRBV28 and TRBJ2-1; TRBD2 aligns across 9 bases. The germline V gene encodes CDR1 MDHEN and CDR2 SYDVKM. After removal of 6 bases from V and 6 bases from J, the junction contained 18 bases not matched to a gene. The CDR3 is 18 residues long. The CDR3 sequence: CASSRLRVGLAGPNEQFF. The CDR3 DNA reads as TGTGCCAGCAGCCGACTTAGGGTGGGCCTAGCGGGGCCCAATGAGCAGTTCTTC.

This clone showed up just a few times. The chain links TRBV7-9 to TRBJ1-5; D gene ambiguous. Trimming took 4 bases from V and 7 from J, leaving 11 bases between them. Germline assignment: CDR1 SEHNR and CDR2 FQNEAQ (reference sequence). The CDR3 sequence is 13 residues long. The CDR3: CASSWEGFQPQHF. For the CDR3, the DNA is TGTGCCAGCAGCTGGGAAGGGTTCCAGCCCCAGCATTTT.

This sequence joins TRBV7-2 and TRBJ2-3; possibly TRBD2 for D (5 bases). This CDR3 has 14 amino acids. From germline, CDR1 is SGHTA and CDR2 FQGNSA. The ends were cut back, 1 base at V and 3 bases at J, with 8 bases in the middle. CDR3 nucleotide sequence: TGTGCCAGCAGCTTAGTATGGAGGACAGATACGCAGTATTTT. It yields the protein CASSLVWRTDTQYF.

This clone appeared a single time. The V and J genes are TRBV14 and TRBJ2-1; D is unresolved. CDR1 is SGHDN, CDR2 FVKESK, per germline. Between the trimmed V and J ends, which lost 4 bases and 6 bases, there was a span of 19 bases. The CDR3 sequence is 16 residues long. The CDR3 sequence: CASSRLGAGVGNEQFF. In DNA form, the CDR3 reads TGTGCCAGCAGCCGCCTTGGAGCCGGAGTCGGCAATGAGCAGTTCTTC.

The rearrangement uses TRBV5-1 and TRBJ1-1; 8 bases map to TRBD1. V shed 4 bases and J 10 bases; nucleotides not matched to a gene: 12. CDR1 is SGHRS and CDR2 is YFSETQ in the germline V gene. The CDR3 has 14 amino acids. The CDR3 coding sequence is TGCGCCAGCAGCCCGGATGAGTACAGGGGGGGAGCTTTCTTT. This codes for CASSPDEYRGGAFF.

This sequence joins TRBV5-1 and TRBJ2-1; D perhaps matches TRBD2 (6 bases). The germline V and J ends were trimmed by 7 bases and 9 bases, with 11 bases remaining between them. The germline V gene encodes CDR1 SGHRS and CDR2 YFSETQ. This CDR3 region has 11 residues. For the CDR3, the DNA is TGCGCCAGCTCGCCCGGGGGTGAGCAGTTCTTC. As protein: CASSPGGEQFF.

The V and J genes are TRBV23-1 and TRBJ2-4; D perhaps matches TRBD2 (6 bases). TRBV23-1 is flagged as an ORF with uncertain function. Trimming took off 2 bases at V and 1 base at J, with 24 bases between the two ends. This CDR3 spans 20 amino acids. CDR3 bases: TGCGCCAGCAGTCAACCGAGGAGGGTGCGCTTTATCGGGGCCAAAAACATTCAGTACTTC. It codes for CASSQPRRVRFIGAKNIQYF.

The rearrangement uses TRBV19 and TRBJ2-7; a weak D match, TRBD1 (6 bases). Germline V gene data show CDR1 as LNHDA and CDR2 as SQIVND (reference sequence). Trimming took off 10 bases at V and 2 bases at J, with 12 bases between the two ends. The CDR3 sequence is 12 residues long. Here the CDR3 DNA reads TGTGCCACCAGGGACACCACCTACGAGCAGTACTTC. Amino acids: CATRDTTYEQYF.

In DNA form, the CDR3 reads TGTGCCAGCAGTGTACTCCACTTGGGCGAGCAGTACTTC. Translation: CASSVLHLGEQYF. This chain connects TRBV28 to TRBJ2-7; D not certain. The CDR3 runs to 13 residues. CDR1 is MDHEN, CDR2 SYDVKM, per germline. The V end was cut by 5 bases, the J end by 6 bases, with 14 bases between.

The rearrangement uses TRBV5-6 and TRBJ1-3; D ambiguous. V lost 3 bases, J lost 6 bases, and 10 bases lay in between. CDR1 and CDR2 from the germline V gene are SGHDT and YYEEEE. This CDR3 contains 13 residues. CDR3 sequence reads: CASSSPGPNTIYF. The CDR3 bases are TGTGCCAGCAGCTCCCCCGGCCCAAACACCATATATTTT.

A few counts support this clone. The chain uses TRBV19 and TRBJ1-2; the D gene is possibly TRBD1 (6 bases). Trimming stripped 3 bases from V and 5 bases from J, with 16 bases between. Per the germline V gene, CDR1 is LNHDA and CDR2 is SQIVND (reference sequence). CDR3 size: 15 residues. This CDR3 is CASSIGPGQGYGYTF. The CDR3 coding sequence is TGTGCCAGTAGTATTGGGCCCGGGCAGGGGTATGGCTACACCTTC.

V and J are TRBV28 and TRBJ1-2; D may be TRBD1 (5 bases). Germline assignment: CDR1 MDHEN and CDR2 SYDVKM. The CDR3 is made up of 15 amino acids. V dropped 7 bases and J dropped 4 bases, with 19 bases sitting between them. CDR3 nucleotides: TGTGCCAGCAACCATGGTGACAGAGGATCCTATGGCTACACCTTC. The encoded protein is CASNHGDRGSYGYTF.

The V and J genes are TRBV6-1 and TRBJ2-5; D may be TRBD1 (6 bases). V dropped 1 base and J dropped 5 bases, with 17 bases sitting between them. Germline values: CDR1 MNHNS, CDR2 SASEGT. The CDR3 spans 16 residues. Here the CDR3 reads CASSEGYRAGWETQYF. CDR3 coding DNA: TGTGCCAGCAGTGAAGGGTACAGGGCTGGGTGGGAGACCCAGTACTTC.

The rearrangement links TRBV7-2 to TRBJ1-5; TRBD1 is a possible D gene (5 bases). The CDR3 has 13 amino acids. V was cut by 2 bases and J by 9 bases, with 11 bases left in between. Germline V gene sequence: CDR1 SGHTA, CDR2 FQGNSA. The CDR3 nucleotides are TGTGCCAGCAGCTTATCCCGCGGGGGGCCCCAGCATTTT. Protein product: CASSLSRGGPQHF.

This rearrangement joins TRBV6-5 to TRBJ2-7; 7 bases are a match to TRBD1. Germline CDR1 is MNHEY and CDR2 is SVGAGI. The CDR3 sequence is 13 residues long. V lost 6 bases, J lost 3 bases, and 5 bases stayed unmatched. This CDR3 reads CASSRGQDYEQYF. CDR3 coding DNA: TGTGCCAGCAGCCGCGGACAGGACTACGAGCAGTACTTC.

CDR3 sequence: CASSLDPVSTEAFF. In DNA form, the CDR3 reads TGCGCCAGCAGCTTGGACCCCGTGAGCACTGAAGCTTTCTTT. The chain recombines TRBV5-1 with TRBJ1-1; D not certain. V was trimmed by 0 bases and J by 4 bases, leaving 10 bases between them. The CDR3 loop spans 14 amino acids. CDR1 SGHRS and CDR2 YFSETQ come from the germline V gene.

This clone came up a few times. This chain links TRBV28 with TRBJ2-3, with D perhaps given as TRBD1 or TRBD2 (6 bases each). The length of the CDR3 is 16 residues. Germline assignment: CDR1 MDHEN and CDR2 SYDVKM. V was clipped by 4 bases and J by 3 bases, with 17 bases between them. CDR3 in DNA: TGTGCCAGCAGTTCCGGTTTGAAGGGGGGTACAGATACGCAGTATTTT. Encoded protein: CASSSGLKGGTDTQYF.

The count of this clone is one. As DNA, the CDR3 is TGTGCCAGTAGTATTTCTTACGGGACTGGCGAGCAGTACTTC. Amino acids: CASSISYGTGEQYF. The J gene is TRBJ2-7, the V gene TRBV19; a weak D match, TRBD2 (6 bases). From germline, CDR1 is LNHDA and CDR2 SQIVND (reference sequence). CDR3 size: 14 residues. V was shortened by 3 bases and J by 6 bases, with 15 bases between the two germline ends.

The genes are TRBV28 and TRBJ1-6; D is perhaps TRBD1 (6 bases). The germline CDR1 and CDR2 sequences are MDHEN and SYDVKM. Trimming left V 1 base short and J 7 bases short, with 14 bases between. The length of the CDR3 is 16 residues. Here the CDR3 reads CASSLSQGRMNSPLHF. CDR3 DNA sequence: TGTGCCAGCAGTTTATCCCAGGGGAGGATGAATTCACCCCTCCACTTT.

The chain couples TRBV5-4 to TRBJ1-5; maybe TRBD1 (5 bases). Germline values: CDR1 SGHNT, CDR2 YYREEE (reference sequence). There are 14 residues in the CDR3. The V end was cut by 0 bases, the J end by 5 bases, with 9 bases between. In DNA, the CDR3 is TGTGCCAGCAGCTTGGCCGGGGGGGATCAGCCCCAGCATTTT. It is translated as CASSLAGGDQPQHF.

A single count supports this clone. V usage is TRBV19 and J usage is TRBJ1-5; the D gene is possibly TRBD1 (5 bases). CDR1 and CDR2 from the germline V gene are LNHDA and SQIVND (reference sequence). The CDR3 length is 16 residues. The V gene lost 3 bases and the J gene lost 3 bases, with 15 bases spanning the gap. The DNA of the CDR3 is TGTGCCAGTAGTATGGGGGGGGTCGGTATCAATCAGCCCCAGCATTTT. As protein: CASSMGGVGINQPQHF.

This rearrangement joins TRBV18 to TRBJ1-2; perhaps TRBD1 as D (6 bases). This CDR3 region has 14 residues. V was trimmed by 4 bases and J by 6 bases, leaving 15 bases between them. Germline V gene lookup returns CDR1 KGHSH and CDR2 LQKENI. CDR3 coding DNA: TGTGCCAGCTCACTTTCCGACCAGGGGAATGGCTACACCTTC. Encoded protein: CASSLSDQGNGYTF. The whole variable domain, remainder taken from reference TRBV18 and TRBJ1-2, is NAGVMQNPRHLVRRRGQEARLRCSPMKGHSHVYWYRQLPEEGLKFMVYLQKENIIDESGMPKERFSAEFPKEGPSILRIQQVVRGDSAAYFCASSLSDQGNGYTFGSGTRLTVV.

Turning to this clone: Other nucleotide sequences from this sample produce the same CDR3. The CDR3 region is CASSLGQGNTGELFF. In nucleotides, the CDR3 is TGTGCCAGCAGCTTAGGACAGGGGAACACCGGGGAGCTGTTTTTT. This sequence joins TRBV5-4 and TRBJ2-2, with TRBD1 matching 8 bases. The CDR3 has 15 residues. The V and J ends lost 2 bases and 1 base, in that order; junction bases with no gene match: 1. Germline assignment: CDR1 SGHNT and CDR2 YYREEE (reference sequence).